The 32 T cell receptor beta chains presented below share a single source sample, sequenced in a study of regulatory T cells in long-lasting Graves disease. Specified time point: newly diagnosed GD, antithyroid drugs for less than 3 months. PBMCs were the source of the RNA used for TCR sequencing. The authors built TCR beta libraries using iRepertoire HTBI primers and Arm-PCR of CDR3 regions. Using its own MiXCR run on the multiplex PCR reads, TCRdb lists one record per CDR3 protein. The profile shows roughly 500,000 distinct CDR3 sequences, 14% of them singletons. These data also featured in a second study, about T cells in Graves' hyperthyroidism and ophthalmopathy.

The sequenced sample was peripheral blood mononuclear cells (PBMCs), obtained at new diagnosis, from a patient treated with antithyroid drugs. These receptors came from a woman aged 45-59 years with Graves disease.

The table lists this clonotype with many counts. This may be a read error: a much more frequent sequence differs by one nucleotide. This chain joins TRBV28 and TRBJ2-1; D tentatively reads TRBD1 or TRBD2 (5 bases each). CDR1 MDHEN and CDR2 SYDVKM come from the germline V gene. The ends were cut back, 3 bases at V and 5 bases at J, with 11 bases in the middle. The CDR3 runs 14 residues. CDR3 sequence: CASSFGWGNNEQFF. The CDR3 nucleotides read TGTGCCAGCAGTTTTGGGTGGGGGAACAATGAGCAGTTCTTC.

In its sample, this clonotype was seen many times. The chain has TRBV6-5 and TRBJ1-1, with D possibly being TRBD1 (6 bases). V shed 3 bases and J shed 4 bases, with 12 bases lying between them. CDR1 is MNHEY and CDR2 is SVGAGI in the germline V gene. The CDR3 totals 14 residues. The CDR3 is CASSYRTGSTEAFF. The CDR3 nucleotides read TGTGCCAGCAGTTATCGAACAGGGAGCACTGAAGCTTTCTTT.

The J gene is TRBJ2-7, the V gene TRBV3-1, with TRBD2 identical over 8 bases. J lost 0 bases, V lost 4 bases, and 5 bases had no gene match. The germline gives CDR1 LGHDT, CDR2 YNNKEL (reference sequence). This CDR3 has 15 residues. The CDR3 is CASSPQLAVSYEQYF. CDR3 DNA: TGTGCCAGCAGCCCCCAACTAGCGGTCTCCTACGAGCAGTACTTC.

The chain combines TRBV12-3 or TRBV12-4 with TRBJ2-1; 7 bases are a match to TRBD1. V lost 6 bases to trimming and J lost 6 bases; unmatched junction nucleotides: 2. This CDR3 has 12 amino acids. The CDR3 DNA reads TGTGCCAGCAGCACAGGGGTCAATGAGCAGTTCTTC. Translated: CASSTGVNEQFF.

This clonotype showed up many times. This chain joins TRBV13 and TRBJ2-7; no definite D call. Germline V gene data show CDR1 as PRHDT and CDR2 as FYEKMQ (reference sequence). Trimming shortened V by 0 bases and J by 6 bases, and 12 bases separated the two germline ends. The CDR3 consists of 14 residues. The CDR3 sequence: CASSLGENASEQYF. The CDR3 region has the DNA TGTGCCAGCAGCTTAGGGGAAAATGCCTCCGAGCAGTACTTC. The variable domain in full, with the rest retrieved from reference TRBV13 and TRBJ2-7, is AAGVIQSPRHLIKEKRETATLKCYPIPRHDTVYWYQQGPGQDPQFLISFYEKMQSDKGSIPDRFSAQQFSDYHSELNMSSLELGDSALYFCASSLGENASEQYFGPGTRLTVT.

This clonotype has just one count. The chain joins TRBV5-5 to TRBJ2-5, with D possibly TRBD1 on 5 matching bases. V lost 5 bases to trimming and J lost 2 bases, with 13 bases between them. Germline CDR1 and CDR2: SGHKS and YYEKEE (reference sequence). The CDR3 consists of 14 residues. Here the CDR3 DNA reads TGTGCCAGCAGATTATCAGGGAATCAAGAGACCCAGTACTTC. Protein product: CASRLSGNQETQYF.

The V gene is TRBV12-3 or TRBV12-4, the J gene TRBJ2-5; unclear D gene. This CDR3 is built from 13 residues. Trimming pared 3 bases from V and 4 bases from J, leaving 9 bases between. The CDR3 DNA follows: TGTGCCAGCAGTTTCCGAAATGGAGAGACCCAGTACTTC. This encodes CASSFRNGETQYF.

This clonotype was seen only a few times. The chain uses TRBV6-9 and TRBJ2-1; 12 bases map to TRBD2. Germline V CDR1 and CDR2: MNHGY, SVAAGI. V was clipped by 3 bases and J by 7 bases; unmatched bases: 7. The CDR3 is 16 residues long. CDR3 nucleotide sequence: TGTGCCAGCAGTTACGAACTAGCGGGAGGAGTGAATGAGCAGTTCTTC. This gives the protein CASSYELAGGVNEQFF.

This clonotype came up many times. The chain links TRBV5-1 to TRBJ1-1; D not resolved. CDR3 length: 14 residues. The germline V gene has CDR1 SGHRS and CDR2 YFSETQ. Trimming shortened V by 0 bases and J by 3 bases, and 9 bases separated the two germline ends. CDR3 bases: TGCGCCAGCAGCTTGGGTACGAGAGACACTGAAGCTTTCTTT. It codes for CASSLGTRDTEAFF.

This chain uses TRBV11-2 with TRBJ2-1; 11 bases map to TRBD2. The J segment lost 5 bases and the V segment lost 3 bases, leaving 9 bases of the junction unmatched. This CDR3 has 17 amino acids. The germline CDR1 and CDR2 sequences are SGHAT and FQNNGV. In DNA, the CDR3 is TGTGCCAGCAGCTTGAAAGCGGGACTAGCGGAAGACAATGAGCAGTTCTTC. It is translated as CASSLKAGLAEDNEQFF.

The V gene is TRBV18, the J gene TRBJ2-7, with TRBD1 matching 9 bases. With V trimmed by 3 bases and J by 7 bases, 7 bases remained unmatched. This CDR3 comprises 14 residues. Germline assignment: CDR1 KGHSH and CDR2 LQKENI. CDR3 DNA sequence: TGTGCCAGCTCACCTAGGGACAGGGACTGGGAGCAGTACTTC. Translation: CASSPRDRDWEQYF.

This rearrangement joins TRBV5-1 to TRBJ2-3, with D hard to call. The germline V gene has CDR1 SGHRS and CDR2 YFSETQ. V lost 2 bases, J lost 1 base, and 17 bases lay in between. This CDR3 spans 17 amino acids. The CDR3: CASSFGGSGLGTDTQYF. The DNA of the CDR3 is TGCGCCAGCAGCTTTGGTGGGTCCGGCCTTGGCACAGATACGCAGTATTTT.

V usage is TRBV27 and J usage is TRBJ2-1; a weak D match, TRBD2 (7 bases). The J call may be faulty, since TRBJ2-5 better matches the DNA end. Germline V gene data show CDR1 as MNHEY and CDR2 as SMNVEV (reference sequence). The CDR3 runs to 15 residues. CDR3 bases: TGTGCCAGCAGTTTAAGGGGGAGGGCCGGAGAGACCCAGTACTTC. This translates into CASSLRGRAGETQYF.

This clonotype has at least ten counts. The chain combines TRBV2 with TRBJ1-5; 10 bases are shared with TRBD1. The germline V gene has CDR1 SNHLY and CDR2 FYNNEI. The CDR3 spans 16 residues. Germline trimming cut 1 base from V and 4 bases from J; bases unmatched to any gene: 4. The CDR3 nucleotides are TGTGCCAGCAGTGAAGGGGACAGGGGTTGGAATCAGCCCCAGCATTTT. Protein sequence: CASSEGDRGWNQPQHF. Full variable domain (missing parts from reference TRBV2 and TRBJ1-5): EPEVTQTPSHQVTQMGQEVILRCVPISNHLYFYWYRQILGQKVEFLVSFYNNEISEKSEIFDDQFSVERPDGSNFTLKIRSTKLEDSAMYFCASSEGDRGWNQPQHFGDGTRLSIL.

This clonotype was seen at least ten times. The gene calls are TRBV28 and TRBJ1-6; D is perhaps TRBD1 (5 bases). CDR3 size: 14 residues. From germline, CDR1 is MDHEN and CDR2 SYDVKM. The V and J ends lost 6 bases and 6 bases respectively, with 12 bases between them. The CDR3 nucleotides are TGTGCCAGCAGCCTTGACAGACCTAATTCACCCCTCCACTTT. Translated: CASSLDRPNSPLHF.

CDR3 loop: CASSDRSYNEQFF. Here the CDR3 DNA reads TGTGCCAGTAGTGACAGATCCTACAATGAGCAGTTCTTC. V gene TRBV19 combines with J gene TRBJ2-1; maybe TRBD1 (5 bases). This CDR3 has 13 residues. The V end lost 5 bases, the J end lost 1 base, and 6 bases lay between the germline ends. The V gene's germline CDR1 is LNHDA and CDR2 SQIVND (reference sequence).

This clonotype was counted ten times or more. The chain is built from TRBV5-1 and TRBJ1-6; D is ambiguous. V lost 4 bases, J lost 0 bases, and 14 bases lay in between. Looked up from germline, CDR1 is SGHRS and CDR2 is YFSETQ. The CDR3 sequence is 17 residues long. CDR3 coding DNA: TGCGCCAGCAGCAAGGACGGAACGAGCTCCTATAATTCACCCCTCCACTTT. It codes for CASSKDGTSSYNSPLHF. Full variable domain (outside the CDR3, taken from reference TRBV5-1 and TRBJ1-6): KAGVTQTPRYLIKTRGQQVTLSCSPISGHRSVSWYQQTPGQGLQFLFEYFSETQRNKGNFPGRFSGRQFSNSRSEMNVSTLELGDSALYLCASSKDGTSSYNSPLHFGNGTRLTVT.

The gene calls are TRBV2 and TRBJ2-7, with 14 bases lining up with TRBD2. CDR3 length: 14 amino acids. Germline V lookup: CDR1 SNHLY, CDR2 FYNNEI. The junction had 6 bases not matched to a gene; V was cut back by 10 bases and J by 4 bases. As DNA, the CDR3 is TGTGCCATCCCGGGACTAGCGGGAGTTTACGAGCAGTACTTC. This encodes CAIPGLAGVYEQYF. Full variable domain (outside the CDR3, taken from reference TRBV2 and TRBJ2-7): EPEVTQTPSHQVTQMGQEVILRCVPISNHLYFYWYRQILGQKVEFLVSFYNNEISEKSEIFDDQFSVERPDGSNFTLKIRSTKLEDSAMYFCAIPGLAGVYEQYFGPGTRLTVT.

This clonotype was seen ten or more times. V is TRBV6-1 and J is TRBJ1-4; D gene uncertain. There are 16 residues in the CDR3. Trimming left V 6 bases short and J 0 bases short, with 14 bases between. CDR1 and CDR2 from the germline V gene are MNHNS and SASEGT. Written as DNA, the CDR3 is TGTGCCAGCAGACCGGACGGATTTGCAACTAATGAAAAACTGTTTTTT. Protein product: CASRPDGFATNEKLFF.

The chain recombines TRBV5-1 with TRBJ2-3, with D hard to call. CDR1 and CDR2 from the germline V gene are SGHRS and YFSETQ. V shed 6 bases and J shed 1 base, with 9 bases lying between them. The CDR3 is made up of 13 amino acids. CDR3 coding DNA: TGCGCCAGCACCAGGCCGGGCACAGATACGCAGTATTTT. This encodes CASTRPGTDTQYF.

This clonotype was seen at least ten times. This chain uses TRBV6-9 with TRBJ2-7, with 8 bases that match TRBD1. The CDR3 contains 14 residues. Trimming cost V 4 bases and J 0 bases; bases outside gene matches: 2. Germline CDR1 is MNHGY and CDR2 is SVAAGI. The CDR3 region is CASSLDRDSYEQYF. The CDR3 DNA is TGTGCCAGCAGTTTGGACAGGGACTCCTACGAGCAGTACTTC.

V and J are TRBV5-1 and TRBJ2-5; D possibly corresponds to TRBD1 (8 bases). This CDR3 spans 15 amino acids. Germline V gene data show CDR1 as SGHRS and CDR2 as YFSETQ. V gave up 5 bases and J gave up 5 bases, with 19 bases separating them. The CDR3 region has the DNA TGCGCCAGCAGGAGGAATAACAGGGGGGGCGAGACCCAGTACTTC. As protein: CASRRNNRGGETQYF.

The table lists this clonotype with many counts. The CDR3, as DNA: TGTGCCAGCAGCGCGACAGGGGATAACACTGAAGCTTTCTTT. Residues: CASSATGDNTEAFF. This rearrangement joins TRBV9 to TRBJ1-1; 8 positions match TRBD1. Germline values: CDR1 SGDLS, CDR2 YYNGEE. J was trimmed by 2 bases and V by 3 bases; bases with no gene match: 3. This CDR3 contains 14 residues.

This clonotype was counted a few times. The CDR3 spells CASSDREDRSNYGYTF. The DNA of the CDR3 is TGTGCCAGCAGTGATAGGGAGGACAGATCTAACTATGGCTACACCTTC. The rearrangement uses TRBV2 and TRBJ1-2, with a tentative D call TRBD1 (6 bases). This CDR3 region has 16 residues. Germline V gene data show CDR1 as SNHLY and CDR2 as FYNNEI. Trimming cost V 3 bases and J 0 bases, with 14 bases left between them.

The V gene is TRBV5-1, the J gene TRBJ2-2; no firm D call. The CDR3 sequence is 13 residues long. The germline V gene has CDR1 SGHRS and CDR2 YFSETQ. The V end lost 5 bases, the J end lost 1 base, and 6 bases lay between the germline ends. CDR3 DNA: TGCGCCAGCAGAAAACAGAACACCGGGGAGCTGTTTTTT. Protein product: CASRKQNTGELFF.

This clonotype showed up many times. This chain uses TRBV28 with TRBJ2-1, with 14 bases aligning to TRBD2. The germline CDR1 and CDR2 sequences are MDHEN and SYDVKM. The CDR3 is made up of 15 amino acids. The ends lost 7 bases at V and 10 bases at J; junction bases unmatched: 9. In DNA, the CDR3 is TGTGCCAGCAATATCGGGACTAGCGGGAGAGAAGAGCAGTTCTTC. Translated: CASNIGTSGREEQFF. Full variable domain (rest looked up from reference TRBV28 and TRBJ2-1): DVKVTQSSRYLVKRTGEKVFLECVQDMDHENMFWYRQDPGLGLRLIYFSYDVKMKEKGDIPEGYSVSREKKERFSLILESASTNQTSMYLCASNIGTSGREEQFFGPGTRLTVL.

The chain's CDR3 is CASSPRTLTGELFF. The CDR3 coding sequence is TGTGCCAGCAGCCCACGGACACTAACCGGGGAGCTGTTTTTT. The rearrangement uses TRBV9 and TRBJ2-2; D perhaps matches TRBD1 (5 bases). The germline V gene encodes CDR1 SGDLS and CDR2 YYNGEE. V gave up 4 bases and J gave up 5 bases, with 12 bases separating them. The CDR3 loop spans 14 amino acids.

This clonotype was seen repeatedly, ten times or more. The V call is TRBV28, the J call TRBJ2-7; D not certain. CDR1 MDHEN and CDR2 SYDVKM come from the germline V gene. This CDR3 has 11 amino acids. V lost 5 bases and J 1 base, leaving 3 bases between the germline ends. The chain's CDR3 is CASSISYEQYF. The CDR3 coding sequence is TGTGCCAGCAGTATATCCTACGAGCAGTACTTC.

V is TRBV7-9 and J is TRBJ2-4; D is possibly TRBD1 (5 bases). From germline, CDR1 is SEHNR and CDR2 FQNEAQ (reference sequence). This CDR3 spans 14 amino acids. Trimming took 1 base from V and 14 from J, leaving 18 bases between them. The CDR3 is CASSLGAEQDPEYF. CDR3 bases: TGTGCCAGCAGCTTAGGGGCCGAACAGGACCCGGAGTACTTC.

This clonotype was counted at least ten times. The chain has TRBV30 and TRBJ2-3, with TRBD2 identical over 9 bases. The CDR3 is made up of 17 amino acids. Germline CDR1 reads GTSNPN; CDR2 reads SVGIG (reference sequence). J gave up 0 bases and V 1 base, and 8 bases lay outside the gene matches. The CDR3, as DNA: TGTGCCTGGAGTGCAGAGACTAGCGGATTAAGCACAGATACGCAGTATTTT. Protein sequence: CAWSAETSGLSTDTQYF.

This clonotype was observed at least ten times. V gene TRBV2 combines with J gene TRBJ2-3, with a weak D call TRBD1 (5 bases). There are 15 residues in the CDR3. Deletions cut 2 bases from V and 0 bases from J, with 9 bases between. Germline V gene sequence: CDR1 SNHLY, CDR2 FYNNEI. CDR3 residues: CASSEQGWSTDTQYF. In DNA, the CDR3 is TGTGCCAGCAGTGAACAGGGATGGAGCACAGATACGCAGTATTTT. The whole variable domain, remainder taken from reference TRBV2 and TRBJ2-3, is EPEVTQTPSHQVTQMGQEVILRCVPISNHLYFYWYRQILGQKVEFLVSFYNNEISEKSEIFDDQFSVERPDGSNFTLKIRSTKLEDSAMYFCASSEQGWSTDTQYFGPGTRLTVL.

This clonotype showed up many times. The V gene is TRBV6-1, the J gene TRBJ2-7; 8 nucleotides match TRBD1. V dropped 2 bases and J dropped 4; count of bases not matched to a gene: 10. Germline CDR1 reads MNHNS; CDR2 reads SASEGT. This CDR3 has 16 amino acids. The CDR3 loop is CASSESQGAGYYEQYF. For the CDR3, the DNA is TGTGCCAGCAGTGAATCCCAGGGGGCAGGGTATTACGAGCAGTACTTC.